One sample yielded the 31 T cell receptor beta chains listed below, sequenced in a study of blood T cell repertoires in COVID-19. Assay used: immunoSEQ multiplex PCR; TCRdb lists only in-frame clones, some missing. The sample contains 330,000 or so clones, 88% of which appear only once. Sequencing was performed on PBMCs or T cells enriched from blood (not recorded which). Every receptor here comes from a man aged 30 to 45 who had recovered from COVID-19.

The CDR3 sequence: CASSYSSQTSYNEQFF. The CDR3 DNA follows: TGTGCCAGCAGTTACTCGAGTCAAACCTCCTACAATGAGCAGTTCTTC. J is TRBJ2-1 and V is TRBV6-5; no firm D call. The germline V and J ends were trimmed by 0 bases and 0 bases, with 9 bases remaining between them. This CDR3 is 16 amino acids long. Germline lookup yields CDR1 MNHEY and CDR2 SVGAGI.

The chain joins TRBV7-9 to TRBJ2-7, with a weak D call TRBD2 (5 bases). The CDR3 extends over 14 amino acids. Trimming shortened V by 4 bases and J by 3 bases, and 13 bases separated the two germline ends. CDR1 SEHNR and CDR2 FQNEAQ come from the germline V gene (reference sequence). Here the CDR3 DNA reads TGTGCCAGCAGCTCTCCCCGGGGAGACTACGAGCAGTACTTC. This encodes CASSSPRGDYEQYF.

The V and J genes are TRBV19 and TRBJ1-1, with TRBD1 matching 7 bases. The CDR3 runs to 14 residues. CDR1 is LNHDA and CDR2 is SQIVND in the germline V gene (reference sequence). V gave up 6 bases and J gave up 1 base; unmatched junction bases: 5. For the CDR3, the DNA is TGTGCCAGTAGCCAACGGACAGGGAACACTGAAGCTTTCTTT. Its translation: CASSQRTGNTEAFF.

V is TRBV18 and J is TRBJ1-4; no reliable D call. Germline V gene sequence: CDR1 KGHSH, CDR2 LQKENI. This CDR3 is 12 amino acids long. V was pared by 4 bases and J by 7 bases, with 7 bases between. CDR3 nucleotide sequence: TGTGCCAGCTCACGCGCCGTTGAAAAACTGTTTTTT. It is translated as CASSRAVEKLFF.

The V and J genes are TRBV3-1 (or the pseudogene TRBV3-2) and TRBJ1-4; possibly TRBD1 for D (5 bases). The CDR3 consists of 15 residues. Germline values: CDR1 LGHDT, CDR2 YNNKEL (reference sequence). Trimming took off 4 bases at V and 7 bases at J, with 16 bases between the two ends. CDR3 in amino acids: CASSPLGQGGEKLFF. As DNA, the CDR3 is TGTGCCAGCAGCCCCCTTGGGCAGGGTGGTGAAAAACTGTTTTTT.

V is TRBV2 and J is TRBJ2-2; possible D gene TRBD2, 5 bases. CDR3 length: 14 amino acids. The germline V gene has CDR1 SNHLY and CDR2 FYNNEI. Trimming left V 4 bases short and J 4 bases short, with 10 bases between. The CDR3, as DNA: TGTGCCAGCAGTGGGGGTCGGGGCACCGGGGAGCTGTTTTTT. The encoded protein is CASSGGRGTGELFF. The entire variable domain, with the rest obtained from reference TRBV2 and TRBJ2-2, is as follows: EPEVTQTPSHQVTQMGQEVILRCVPISNHLYFYWYRQILGQKVEFLVSFYNNEISEKSEIFDDQFSVERPDGSNFTLKIRSTKLEDSAMYFCASSGGRGTGELFFGEGSRLTVL.

The J gene is TRBJ2-5, the V gene TRBV9; TRBD1 aligns across 8 bases. With V trimmed by 4 bases and J by 5 bases, 7 bases remained unmatched. Germline CDR1 and CDR2: SGDLS and YYNGEE. The CDR3 is 14 amino acids. The CDR3 region has the DNA TGTGCCAGCAGCCCGTACAGGGGGAGGGAGACCCAGTACTTC. Translation: CASSPYRGRETQYF.

The chain joins TRBV4-1 to TRBJ2-1; TRBD2 matches at 10 bases. Germline values: CDR1 MGHRA, CDR2 YSYEKL. This CDR3 comprises 19 residues. Trimming took 4 bases from V and 0 from J; bases not matched to a gene: 12. The CDR3 DNA is TGCGCCAGCAGCCTCACCCGAGCGGGGGGGACGAGCTCCTACAATGAGCAGTTCTTC. This sequence encodes CASSLTRAGGTSSYNEQFF.

The rearrangement links TRBV19 to TRBJ2-7; 7 bases are a match to TRBD2. The germline V gene has CDR1 LNHDA and CDR2 SQIVND (reference sequence). V lost 5 bases and J lost 0; bases outside the gene matches: 7. This CDR3 has 15 residues. CDR3 loop: CASSGTGGPSYEQYF. The CDR3, as DNA: TGTGCCAGTAGTGGGACGGGGGGACCCTCCTACGAGCAGTACTTC.

The chain links TRBV6-5 to TRBJ1-4; no firm D call. Germline V gene data show CDR1 as MNHEY and CDR2 as SVGAGI. The CDR3 runs 12 residues. V was trimmed by 6 bases and J by 8 bases, leaving 10 bases between them. In DNA, the CDR3 is TGTGCCAGCAGGACCGCAGGAGAAAAACTGTTTTTT. Residues: CASRTAGEKLFF.

V usage is TRBV7-8 and J usage is TRBJ1-2; 9 bases map to TRBD1. V was clipped by 1 base and J by 6 bases; unmatched bases: 0. Germline CDR1 and CDR2: SGHVS and FQNEAQ. The CDR3 sequence is 13 residues long. CDR3 nucleotides: TGTGCCAGCAGCTTAGGGACAGGGGATGGCTACACCTTC. Amino acids: CASSLGTGDGYTF.

The CDR3 loop is CASKGQGFSPLHF. As DNA, the CDR3 is TGTGCCAGCAAGGGACAGGGGTTTTCACCCCTCCACTTT. The rearrangement links TRBV27 to TRBJ1-6, with 10 nucleotides matching TRBD1. Germline CDR1 and CDR2: MNHEY and SMNVEV (reference sequence). The CDR3 is 13 residues long. J was trimmed by 9 bases and V by 7 bases; bases with no gene match: 3.

J is TRBJ2-2 and V is TRBV5-5; no clear D gene. V lost 1 base to trimming and J lost 0 bases, with 7 bases between them. Germline V gene sequence: CDR1 SGHKS, CDR2 YYEKEE (reference sequence). CDR3 length: 15 amino acids. The CDR3 bases are TGTGCCAGCAGCTTGTCACTATCGAACACCGGGGAGCTGTTTTTT. This gives the protein CASSLSLSNTGELFF. The whole variable domain, remainder taken from reference TRBV5-5 and TRBJ2-2, is DAGVTQSPTHLIKTRGQQVTLRCSPISGHKSVSWYQQVLGQGPQFIFQYYEKEERGRGNFPDRFSARQFPNYSSELNVNALLLGDSALYLCASSLSLSNTGELFFGEGSRLTVL.

The J gene is TRBJ1-1, the V gene TRBV7-9, with a weak D call TRBD1 (5 bases). Between the trimmed V and J ends, which lost 4 bases and 6 bases, there was a span of 9 bases. CDR1 SEHNR and CDR2 FQNEAQ come from the germline V gene (reference sequence). This CDR3 contains 12 residues. The CDR3 region has the DNA TGTGCCAGCAGCTCGCAGGGCCCTGAAGCTTTCTTT. Protein sequence: CASSSQGPEAFF.

The J gene is TRBJ1-6, the V gene TRBV3-1 (or the pseudogene TRBV3-2); TRBD1 is a possible D gene (5 bases). The V gene lost 2 bases and the J gene lost 7 bases, with 9 bases spanning the gap. Germline V gene sequence: CDR1 LGHDT, CDR2 YNNKEL (reference sequence). The length of the CDR3 is 14 residues. CDR3 in DNA: TGTGCCAGCAGCCAATCGACAGAAAATTCACCCCTCCACTTT. Residues: CASSQSTENSPLHF.

J is TRBJ2-7 and V is TRBV19; 8 positions agree with TRBD1. The CDR3 contains 13 residues. After removal of 4 bases from V and 5 bases from J, the junction contained 4 bases not matched to a gene. CDR1 is LNHDA and CDR2 is SQIVND in the germline V gene (reference sequence). The CDR3 loop reads CASSTSTGDEQYF. CDR3 bases: TGTGCCAGTAGTACCTCGACAGGGGACGAGCAGTACTTC.

The chain uses TRBV7-9 and TRBJ2-3; 10 bases agree with TRBD2. The CDR3 contains 17 residues. The junction had 11 bases not matched to a gene; V was cut back by 5 bases and J by 3 bases. The germline gives CDR1 SEHNR, CDR2 FQNEAQ (reference sequence). The CDR3 region has the DNA TGTGCCAGCAGCCCCTCTTGGGTAGCGGGGGGAACAGATACGCAGTATTTT. It specifies CASSPSWVAGGTDTQYF.

CDR3 nucleotides: TGTGCCAGCAGCGTAGGGGGGGCAGATACGCAGTATTTT. Its translation is CASSVGGADTQYF. The rearrangement joins TRBV9 to TRBJ2-3; a possible D gene is TRBD2 (6 bases). V shed 0 bases and J shed 4 bases, with 6 bases lying between them. This CDR3 spans 13 amino acids. The germline gives CDR1 SGDLS, CDR2 YYNGEE.

The chain couples TRBV2 to TRBJ2-1; 8 nucleotides line up with TRBD2. CDR1 and CDR2 from the germline V gene are SNHLY and FYNNEI. The CDR3 covers 15 residues. J was trimmed by 5 bases and V by 4 bases; bases with no gene match: 7. The CDR3 DNA sequence: TGTGCCAGCAGTGGGGCCGGGACTAGAGACAATGAGCAGTTCTTC. Its translation is CASSGAGTRDNEQFF.

The rearrangement uses TRBV19 and TRBJ1-3, with 9 positions matching TRBD1. The CDR3 consists of 14 residues. V shed 5 bases, J shed 5 bases, and the junction held 4 bases outside the gene matches. Germline V lookup: CDR1 LNHDA, CDR2 SQIVND (reference sequence). Written as DNA, the CDR3 is TGTGCCAGTAGTCCCGGACAGGGGAGAAACACCATATATTTT. Protein: CASSPGQGRNTIYF.

CDR3 protein: CASSGWGEQETQYF. CDR3 coding DNA: TGCGCCAGCAGTGGGTGGGGGGAACAAGAGACCCAGTACTTC. The chain recombines TRBV10-2 with TRBJ2-5, with D possibly being TRBD2 (6 bases). The CDR3 sequence is 14 residues long. The V gene's germline CDR1 is WSHSY and CDR2 SAAADI. V was trimmed by 4 bases and J by 2 bases, leaving 11 bases between them.

The gene calls are TRBV18 and TRBJ2-1; 8 bases match TRBD2. The J segment lost 0 bases and the V segment lost 3 bases, leaving 1 base of the junction unmatched. Germline CDR1 is KGHSH and CDR2 is LQKENI. CDR3 size: 15 residues. In DNA, the CDR3 is TGTGCCAGCTCACCGCTAGCGGGCTCCTACAATGAGCAGTTCTTC. Translation gives CASSPLAGSYNEQFF.

The J gene is TRBJ1-5, the V gene TRBV19, with 7 bases aligning to TRBD1. Germline V gene sequence: CDR1 LNHDA, CDR2 SQIVND (reference sequence). Trimming removed 10 bases from V and 6 bases from J; junction bases left unmatched: 15. There are 15 residues in the CDR3. CDR3 coding DNA: TGTGCCACCGCCACTCGGGATAGGGGGCCTCAGCCCCAGCATTTT. Protein sequence: CATATRDRGPQPQHF.

In this sample, this clone turned up once. Other DNA sequences within the sample encode an identical CDR3. The V and J genes are TRBV27 and TRBJ1-5, with unresolved D. CDR1 and CDR2 from the germline V gene are MNHEY and SMNVEV (reference sequence). V lost 2 bases and J lost 0, with 5 bases in between. This CDR3 contains 14 residues. The CDR3 nucleotides read TGTGCCAGCAGTTTACGGGATAGCAATCAGCCCCAGCATTTT. The encoded protein is CASSLRDSNQPQHF.

The chain recombines TRBV27 with TRBJ1-2, with 9 bases that match TRBD1. Losses at the gene ends were 5 bases for V and 6 bases for J; bases not matched to a gene: 16. The CDR3 totals 17 residues. The V gene's germline CDR1 is MNHEY and CDR2 SMNVEV (reference sequence). DNA of the CDR3: TGTGCCAGCAGTACCGCCGGGACAGGGAGGGGGTCGGATGGCTACACCTTC. It specifies CASSTAGTGRGSDGYTF.

The CDR3 DNA reads as TGTGCCAGCAGCCCTGGGGGGGACACCTCCTACGAGCAGTACTTC. Protein product: CASSPGGDTSYEQYF. The genes are TRBV3-1 (or the pseudogene TRBV3-2) and TRBJ2-7; D possibly corresponds to TRBD2 (7 bases). Trimming left V 4 bases short and J 0 bases short, with 13 bases between. The germline CDR1 and CDR2 sequences are LGHDT and YNNKEL (reference sequence). The CDR3 extends over 15 amino acids.

The V call is TRBV5-5, the J call TRBJ1-3; D is ambiguous. CDR1 and CDR2 (germline): SGHKS, YYEKEE (reference sequence). V was shortened by 0 bases and J by 0 bases, with 7 bases between the two germline ends. CDR3 length equals 15 residues. The chain's CDR3 is CASSLARNSGNTIYF. Written as DNA, the CDR3 is TGTGCCAGCAGCTTGGCCAGGAACTCTGGAAACACCATATATTTT. Full variable domain (missing parts from reference TRBV5-5 and TRBJ1-3): DAGVTQSPTHLIKTRGQQVTLRCSPISGHKSVSWYQQVLGQGPQFIFQYYEKEERGRGNFPDRFSARQFPNYSSELNVNALLLGDSALYLCASSLARNSGNTIYFGEGSWLTVV.

The rearrangement links TRBV6-5 to TRBJ2-7, with D uncertain. Trimming took off 9 bases at V and 3 bases at J, with 18 bases between the two ends. This CDR3 region has 14 residues. Germline lookup yields CDR1 MNHEY and CDR2 SVGAGI. This CDR3 reads CASDRSLGLYEQYF. The CDR3 region has the DNA TGTGCCAGTGATCGATCTCTGGGCCTCTACGAGCAGTACTTC.

The V call is TRBV9, the J call TRBJ1-3; tentative D call: TRBD1 (5 bases). Trimming removed 4 bases from V and 0 bases from J, with 11 bases in between. The CDR3 consists of 15 residues. CDR1 and CDR2 from the germline V gene are SGDLS and YYNGEE. The CDR3, as DNA: TGTGCCAGCAGCCCTACAGGAAGCTCTGGAAACACCATATATTTT. It specifies CASSPTGSSGNTIYF.

V and J are TRBV6-2 or TRBV6-3 and TRBJ1-5; no definite D call. CDR3 size: 14 residues. In germline, CDR1 is MNHEY, CDR2 SVGEGT. V dropped 2 bases and J dropped 2 bases, with 7 bases sitting between them. The CDR3 nucleotides are TGTGCCAGCAGTTACGGGAGCGGCAATCAGCCCCAGCATTTT. This codes for CASSYGSGNQPQHF.

The chain couples TRBV9 to TRBJ2-5, with 8 bases lining up with TRBD1. V was pared by 0 bases and J by 4 bases, with 5 bases of the junction left unmatched. This CDR3 region has 15 residues. Per germline, CDR1 SGDLS and CDR2 YYNGEE. CDR3 loop: CASSVESRGRETQYF. CDR3 DNA: TGTGCCAGCAGCGTAGAGAGCAGGGGGCGAGAGACCCAGTACTTC. Complete variable domain (other parts from reference TRBV9 and TRBJ2-5): DSGVTQTPKHLITATGQRVTLRCSPRSGDLSVYWYQQSLDQGLQFLIQYYNGEERAKGNILERFSAQQFPDLHSELNLSSLELGDSALYFCASSVESRGRETQYFGPGTRLLVL.